These 31 T cell receptor beta chains came from one sample sequenced in a study of cytomegalovirus exposure and HLA in healthy donors (TCRdb year 2017). Library method: the immunoSEQ multiplex PCR assay. The table was pulled from immuneACCESS by TCRdb, which kept in-frame rearrangements only. Such tables lose some clones; where checked, under half of the loss comes from unresolved V genes, and the rest has no known cause. This sample gives 200,000 to 300,000 clones in total; roughly 87% of them show up just once. The biggest ten clones account for around 12% of the sample. Sequencing was done on a sample of PBMCs. Receptors originate from a man aged 18-30 years in good health and CMV-seropositive.

The CDR3 DNA sequence: TGTGCCACCAGCAGAATCTGGCAGACTGAAGCTTTCTTT. Translating it yields CATSRIWQTEAFF. This sequence joins TRBV15 and TRBJ1-1; unclear D gene. V lost 2 bases and J lost 5, with 9 bases in between. The CDR3 has 13 residues. The V gene's germline CDR1 is LNHNV and CDR2 YYDKDF (reference sequence).

The V and J genes are TRBV5-1 and TRBJ2-3; D may be TRBD1 (6 bases). This CDR3 contains 13 residues. CDR1 SGHRS and CDR2 YFSETQ come from the germline V gene. Trimming stripped 0 bases from V and 6 bases from J, with 8 bases between. The CDR3 sequence is CASSLGTGDTQYF. The CDR3 region has the DNA TGCGCCAGCAGCTTGGGAACAGGGGATACGCAGTATTTT.

V usage is TRBV18 and J usage is TRBJ2-1; 8 bases are a match to TRBD1. Germline CDR1 KGHSH, CDR2 LQKENI. The CDR3 runs 15 residues. Trimming at V came to 3 bases and at J to 5 bases, leaving 6 bases not matched to a gene. CDR3 protein: CASSPFGQGNNEQFF. The CDR3 DNA sequence: TGTGCCAGCTCACCCTTCGGACAGGGTAACAATGAGCAGTTCTTC.

This rearrangement joins TRBV7-2 to TRBJ2-7; D not certain. V was cut by 1 base and J by 6 bases, with 13 bases left in between. The length of the CDR3 is 14 residues. CDR1 and CDR2 from the germline V gene are SGHTA and FQGNSA. CDR3 protein: CASSLGRAAGEQYF. The DNA of the CDR3 is TGTGCCAGCAGCTTAGGAAGGGCGGCCGGCGAGCAGTACTTC. The full variable domain, completed using reference TRBV7-2 and TRBJ2-7, is GAGVSQSPSNKVTEKGKDVELRCDPISGHTALYWYRQSLGQGLEFLIYFQGNSAPDKSGLPSDRFSAERTGGSVSTLTIQRTQQEDSAVYLCASSLGRAAGEQYFGPGTRLTVT.

This clone has more than one count but fewer than ten. The V and J genes are TRBV6-5 and TRBJ1-1; D not resolved. This CDR3 spans 13 amino acids. Germline values: CDR1 MNHEY, CDR2 SVGAGI. V was cut by 6 bases and J by 1 base, with 9 bases left in between. The CDR3 protein is CASRTDGNTEAFF. The CDR3 DNA follows: TGTGCCAGCAGAACGGACGGGAACACTGAAGCTTTCTTT.

This clone was counted only a few times. The chain has TRBV2 and TRBJ2-2, with TRBD1 identical over 7 bases. The CDR3 totals 13 residues. Trimming at V came to 8 bases and at J to 4 bases, leaving 4 bases not matched to a gene. CDR1 is SNHLY and CDR2 is FYNNEI in the germline V gene. The CDR3 is CASETGRTGELFF. The CDR3 DNA reads as TGTGCCAGCGAGACAGGGCGCACCGGGGAGCTGTTTTTT.

This chain joins TRBV19 and TRBJ1-4; D gene uncertain. V lost 9 bases to trimming and J lost 10 bases, with 18 bases between them. Germline CDR1 is LNHDA and CDR2 is SQIVND (reference sequence). This CDR3 comprises 13 residues. The CDR3 DNA follows: TGTGCCAGACGGACTGTGAAAGCGGTAAAACTGTTTTTT. It is translated as CARRTVKAVKLFF. Based on the CDR3 plus reference TRBV19 and TRBJ1-4, the full variable domain is DGGITQSPKYLFRKEGQNVTLSCEQNLNHDAMYWYRQDPGQGLRLIYYSQIVNDFQKGDIAEGYSVSREKKESFPLTVTSAQKNPTAFYLCARRTVKAVKLFFGSGTQLSVL.

The chain is built from TRBV18 and TRBJ2-5; D is perhaps TRBD1 or TRBD2 (5 bases each). The CDR3 contains 13 residues. Germline CDR1 reads KGHSH; CDR2 reads LQKENI. Trimming cost V 0 bases and J 3 bases, with 5 bases left between them. For the CDR3, the DNA is TGTGCCAGCTCACCACCGGGGGAAGAGACCCAGTACTTC. Protein product: CASSPPGEETQYF.

This chain links TRBV4-1 with TRBJ1-1; 9 bases line up with TRBD1. Germline V CDR1 and CDR2: MGHRA, YSYEKL. The junction had 5 bases not matched to a gene; V was cut back by 4 bases and J by 5 bases. This CDR3 is 14 amino acids long. The CDR3 coding sequence is TGCGCCAGCAGCCCGGACAGGGGAAGGACTGAAGCTTTCTTT. This encodes CASSPDRGRTEAFF.

The chain uses TRBV2 and TRBJ2-3; D may be TRBD2 (5 bases). The CDR3 consists of 13 residues. Trimming left V 4 bases short and J 7 bases short, with 12 bases between. Germline-derived CDR1 and CDR2 are SNHLY and FYNNEI. CDR3 coding DNA: TGTGCCAGCAGTGTGGAGGCTCCAAATACGCAGTATTTT. It is translated as CASSVEAPNTQYF.

The chain joins TRBV5-6 to TRBJ1-5, with 8 positions matching TRBD1. Germline CDR1 SGHDT, CDR2 YYEEEE. The CDR3 is 16 amino acids. The trim removed 4 bases at V and 0 bases at J, leaving 6 bases unmatched. The CDR3 sequence: CASSRTGGNSNQPQHF. Written as DNA, the CDR3 is TGTGCCAGCAGCCGTACAGGGGGAAATAGCAATCAGCCCCAGCATTTT.

The chain uses TRBV10-3 and TRBJ2-5; unclear D gene. V was pared by 0 bases and J by 2 bases, with 10 bases between. Germline values: CDR1 ENHRY, CDR2 SYGVKD. The CDR3 length is 15 residues. DNA of the CDR3: TGTGCCATCAGTGAGTCGAACAGTCTTCAAGAGACCCAGTACTTC. As protein: CAISESNSLQETQYF.

The chain is built from TRBV7-2 and TRBJ1-1; D is perhaps TRBD1 (6 bases). In germline, CDR1 is SGHTA, CDR2 FQGNSA. Trimming cost V 2 bases and J 1 base, with 8 bases left between them. This CDR3 is built from 14 residues. The CDR3 nucleotides read TGTGCCAGCAGCTTACAGGGGACGAACACTGAAGCTTTCTTT. Translated: CASSLQGTNTEAFF.

The genes are TRBV11-1 and TRBJ2-7; D is perhaps TRBD1 or TRBD2 (6 bases each). The CDR3 runs to 15 residues. The V gene lost 5 bases and the J gene lost 1 base, with 15 bases spanning the gap. Germline-derived CDR1 and CDR2 are SGHAT and FQDESV (reference sequence). CDR3 in amino acids: CASSPVGGTSYEQYF. The CDR3 nucleotides are TGTGCCAGCAGCCCCGTGGGCGGGACATCCTACGAGCAGTACTTC.

The rearrangement links TRBV19 to TRBJ1-2; perhaps TRBD1 as D (6 bases). This CDR3 region has 15 residues. V was cut by 7 bases and J by 8 bases, with 23 bases left in between. Germline loops: CDR1 LNHDA, CDR2 SQIVND (reference sequence). The CDR3 region is CASTPADRTFKGYTF. The CDR3 DNA is TGTGCCAGTACCCCTGCCGACAGGACCTTCAAGGGCTACACCTTC. Supplemented by reference TRBV19 and TRBJ1-2, the full variable domain reads DGGITQSPKYLFRKEGQNVTLSCEQNLNHDAMYWYRQDPGQGLRLIYYSQIVNDFQKGDIAEGYSVSREKKESFPLTVTSAQKNPTAFYLCASTPADRTFKGYTFGSGTRLTVV.

This clone was counted between two and nine times. This chain joins TRBV6-6 and TRBJ1-2; D gene unclear. The CDR3 loop spans 12 amino acids. The germline V and J ends were trimmed by 2 bases and 8 bases, with 9 bases remaining between them. Germline V gene sequence: CDR1 MNHNY, CDR2 SVGAGI (reference sequence). The CDR3 DNA is TGTGCCAGCAGTTACGACCGGAGGGGCTACACCTTC. Translated: CASSYDRRGYTF.

The V gene is TRBV5-1, the J gene TRBJ2-3; D is unresolved. V was cut by 0 bases and J by 0 bases, with 11 bases left in between. Germline CDR1 SGHRS, CDR2 YFSETQ. CDR3 size: 16 residues. CDR3 sequence: CASSLVGLTSTDTQYF. As DNA, the CDR3 is TGCGCCAGCAGCTTGGTGGGGTTGACTAGCACAGATACGCAGTATTTT.

This chain links TRBV5-6 with TRBJ2-7; D is unresolved. Germline V gene sequence: CDR1 SGHDT, CDR2 YYEEEE. Trimming pared 0 bases from V and 1 base from J, leaving 8 bases between. This CDR3 comprises 14 residues. The DNA for the CDR3 is TGTGCCAGCAGCTTGGGTCTCCTTTCCTACGAGCAGTACTTC. Protein: CASSLGLLSYEQYF.

The gene calls are TRBV6-5 and TRBJ1-1, with 7 bases fitting TRBD1. CDR3 size: 14 residues. Germline-derived CDR1 and CDR2 are MNHEY and SVGAGI. The ends lost 5 bases at V and 7 bases at J; junction bases unmatched: 10. CDR3 sequence reads: CASSPWTGRYEAFF. CDR3 bases: TGTGCCAGCAGTCCTTGGACAGGACGATATGAAGCTTTCTTT.

This chain joins TRBV9 and TRBJ2-2, with 10 bases lining up with TRBD2. This CDR3 has 17 amino acids. The germline gives CDR1 SGDLS, CDR2 YYNGEE. Germline trimming cut 0 bases from V and 7 bases from J; bases unmatched to any gene: 9. The CDR3 spells CASSVGPSGRFVGELFF. The CDR3 nucleotides read TGTGCCAGCAGCGTAGGTCCTAGCGGGAGATTTGTCGGGGAGCTGTTTTTT. Complete variable domain (other parts from reference TRBV9 and TRBJ2-2): DSGVTQTPKHLITATGQRVTLRCSPRSGDLSVYWYQQSLDQGLQFLIQYYNGEERAKGNILERFSAQQFPDLHSELNLSSLELGDSALYFCASSVGPSGRFVGELFFGEGSRLTVL.

The V call is TRBV12-5, the J call TRBJ2-7; D unclear. Trimming took off 2 bases at V and 7 bases at J, with 9 bases between the two ends. Germline V lookup: CDR1 LGHNT, CDR2 FRNRAP. The CDR3 sequence is 12 residues long. CDR3 coding DNA: TGTGCTAGTGGTTTGCCCCTGGGGGAGCAGTACTTC. Translated, it gives CASGLPLGEQYF.

The chain employs TRBV7-9 and TRBJ2-7; TRBD2 is a possible D gene (5 bases). The DNA end is more similar to TRBJ2-5, so the J call may be wrong. The CDR3 totals 13 residues. Germline V gene data show CDR1 as SEHNR and CDR2 as FQNEAQ (reference sequence). CDR3 sequence (DNA): TGTGCCAGCCGAACAAGTCCGGGGGAGACCCAGTACTTC. It codes for CASRTSPGETQYF.

The genes are TRBV6-1 and TRBJ1-1; the D gene is possibly TRBD1 (6 bases). There are 15 residues in the CDR3. Germline loops: CDR1 MNHNS, CDR2 SASEGT. V lost 6 bases, J lost 1 base, and 15 bases lay in between. CDR3 in DNA: TGTGCCAGCAGAAAACAGGGACGCGGGAACACTGAAGCTTTCTTT. Its translation: CASRKQGRGNTEAFF.

This clone occurred a few times. The V gene is TRBV4-1, the J gene TRBJ1-1; no reliable D call. V lost 5 bases, J lost 11 bases, and 21 bases lay in between. This CDR3 is 14 amino acids long. Germline-derived CDR1 and CDR2 are MGHRA and YSYEKL. The chain's CDR3 is CASSLVDGDSHAFF. CDR3 coding DNA: TGCGCCAGCAGCTTGGTCGACGGGGATAGTCACGCTTTCTTT.

The chain recombines TRBV5-1 with TRBJ2-1; 13 bases are a match to TRBD2. After removal of 2 bases from V and 8 bases from J, the junction contained 1 base not matched to a gene. CDR3 size: 14 residues. CDR1 SGHRS and CDR2 YFSETQ come from the germline V gene. The CDR3 sequence is CASSFGLAGDEQFF. In nucleotides, the CDR3 is TGCGCCAGCAGCTTCGGACTAGCGGGAGATGAGCAGTTCTTC.

The rearrangement joins TRBV4-1 to TRBJ2-7; D possibly matches TRBD1 or TRBD2 (5 bases each). Trimming removed 7 bases from V and 0 bases from J, with 16 bases in between. The CDR3 contains 15 residues. Germline-derived CDR1 and CDR2 are MGHRA and YSYEKL. CDR3: CASTLGTGSSYEQYF. CDR3 bases: TGCGCCAGCACCCTCGGGACGGGGAGCTCCTACGAGCAGTACTTC.

The chain combines TRBV18 with TRBJ2-7; weak D call: TRBD1 (7 bases). Germline V gives CDR1 KGHSH, CDR2 LQKENI. The CDR3 is made up of 14 amino acids. Deletions cut 3 bases from V and 2 bases from J, with 11 bases between. The CDR3 spells CASSPAGGTYEQYF. The CDR3 DNA is TGTGCCAGCTCACCTGCAGGGGGGACCTACGAGCAGTACTTC.

This clone has only one observation. The same CDR3 can be traced to other DNA sequences in this sample. This chain connects TRBV5-1 to TRBJ2-1, with D uncertain. Trimming removed 1 base from V and 4 bases from J, with 6 bases in between. Germline values: CDR1 SGHRS, CDR2 YFSETQ. The CDR3 spans 13 residues. The CDR3 DNA reads TGCGCCAGCAGCTTGCAGGAGTACAATGAGCAGTTCTTC. It specifies CASSLQEYNEQFF.

The V and J genes are TRBV7-2 and TRBJ2-2; 7 bases fit TRBD2. The germline CDR1 and CDR2 sequences are SGHTA and FQGNSA. The CDR3 has 15 amino acids. V lost 5 bases, J lost 2 bases, and 5 bases stayed unmatched. DNA of the CDR3: TGTGCCAGCAGCCTGGGAGGGGCCAACACCGGGGAGCTGTTTTTT. Protein sequence: CASSLGGANTGELFF.

For this clone: This same CDR3 is encoded by further DNA sequences in the sample. The chain couples TRBV5-1 to TRBJ2-1; D ambiguous. The V end was cut by 0 bases, the J end by 7 bases, with 5 bases between. CDR1 is SGHRS and CDR2 is YFSETQ in the germline V gene. This CDR3 comprises 12 residues. The CDR3 bases are TGCGCCAGCAGCTTGGCCGGTAATGAGCAGTTCTTC. Its protein is CASSLAGNEQFF.

CDR3 in amino acids: CASSAPYEQYF. The CDR3, as DNA: TGTGCCAGCAGTGCGCCCTACGAGCAGTACTTC. The chain couples TRBV6-1 to TRBJ2-7; D not resolved. With 4 bases removed from V and 2 bases from J, the gap between germline ends came to 3 bases. Germline CDR1 is MNHNS and CDR2 is SASEGT. This CDR3 comprises 11 residues.